One T cell receptor beta chain is described in this entry. This specimen comes from a study of shared clonotypes between healthy human individuals. Selected positively for CCR7 and CD45RO-negative, naive CD8 cells excluded terminally differentiated effector memory CD45RA+ cells. The method was immunoSEQ multiplex PCR; TCRdb's version includes in-frame clones alone and lacks a portion of them. The data hold 550,000 to 650,000 clones, with 96% observed a single time. The CDR3 consists of 14 residues. The germline CDR1 and CDR2 sequences are MNHEY and SMNVEV (reference sequence). This receptor was identified in a woman aged 30 to 39 in good health. The rearrangement links TRBV27 to TRBJ2-5; D call uncertain. The J call may be incorrect, as the DNA end agrees better with TRBJ2-7. The sample consisted of naive CD8+ T cells sorted from blood. CDR3 nucleotides: TGTGCCAGCAGTTTATCAGGGAACTCCTACGAGCAGTACTTC. It translates to CASSLSGNSYEQYF.